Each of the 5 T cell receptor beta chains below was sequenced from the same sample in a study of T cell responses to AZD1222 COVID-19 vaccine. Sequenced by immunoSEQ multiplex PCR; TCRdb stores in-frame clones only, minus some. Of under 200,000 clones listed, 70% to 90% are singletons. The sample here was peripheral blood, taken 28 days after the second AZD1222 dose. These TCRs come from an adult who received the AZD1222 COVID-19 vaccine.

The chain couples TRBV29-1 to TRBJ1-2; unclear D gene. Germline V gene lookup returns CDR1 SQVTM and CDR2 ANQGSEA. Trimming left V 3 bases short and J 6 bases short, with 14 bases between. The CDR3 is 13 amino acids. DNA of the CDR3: TGCAGCGTTGATGAGGGAACCACGGATGGCTACACCTTC. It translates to CSVDEGTTDGYTF.

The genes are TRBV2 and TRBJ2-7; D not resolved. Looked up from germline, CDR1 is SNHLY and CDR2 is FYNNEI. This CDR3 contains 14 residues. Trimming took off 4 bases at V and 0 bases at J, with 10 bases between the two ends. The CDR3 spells CASSVNSNSYEQYF. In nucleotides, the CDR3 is TGTGCCAGCAGTGTAAACAGCAACTCCTACGAGCAGTACTTC.

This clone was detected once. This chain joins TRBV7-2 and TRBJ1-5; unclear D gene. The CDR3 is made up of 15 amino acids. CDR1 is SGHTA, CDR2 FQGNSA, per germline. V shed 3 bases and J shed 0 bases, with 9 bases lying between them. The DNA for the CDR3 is TGTGCCAGCAGCTTTAATAGGCATAGCAATCAGCCCCAGCATTTT. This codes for CASSFNRHSNQPQHF.

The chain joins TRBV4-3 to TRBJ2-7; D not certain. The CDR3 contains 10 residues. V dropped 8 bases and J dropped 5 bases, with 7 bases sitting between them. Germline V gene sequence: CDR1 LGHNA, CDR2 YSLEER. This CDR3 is CASVRDEQYF. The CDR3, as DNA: TGCGCCAGCGTTCGAGACGAGCAGTACTTC.

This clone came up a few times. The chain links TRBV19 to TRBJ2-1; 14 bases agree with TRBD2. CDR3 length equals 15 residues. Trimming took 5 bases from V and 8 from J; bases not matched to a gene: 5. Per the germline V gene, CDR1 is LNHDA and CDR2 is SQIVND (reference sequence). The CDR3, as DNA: TGTGCCAGTAGTCGCTTGGGACTAGCGGGAGATGAGCAGTTCTTC. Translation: CASSRLGLAGDEQFF.